Presented here are 7 T cell receptor beta chains from one specimen sequenced in a study of blood T cell repertoires in COVID-19. Clones were read by immunoSEQ multiplex PCR, and TCRdb kept only the in-frame ones, dropping some. The repertoire holds around 200,000 clones, around nine tenths seen once, with roughly 4% in the top ten. Sequencing was done on a sample of PBMCs or T cells enriched from blood (not recorded which). The receptor set was obtained from a young woman who had been exposed to COVID-19.

J is TRBJ2-7 and V is TRBV7-8, with D uncertain. The CDR3 has 15 amino acids. Germline lookup yields CDR1 SGHVS and CDR2 FQNEAQ. The V end lost 0 bases, the J end lost 2 bases, and 11 bases lay between the germline ends. The CDR3 DNA follows: TGTGCCAGCAGCTTAGCGTGGGCCAGACCCTACGAGCAGTACTTC. Its translation is CASSLAWARPYEQYF. Complete variable domain (other parts from reference TRBV7-8 and TRBJ2-7): GAGVSQSPRYKVAKRGQDVALRCDPISGHVSLFWYQQALGQGPEFLTYFQNEAQLDKSGLPSDRFFAERPEGSVSTLKIQRTQQEDSAVYLCASSLAWARPYEQYFGPGTRLTVT.

V is TRBV5-1 and J is TRBJ1-4; D not certain. The V and J ends lost 0 bases and 5 bases respectively, with 8 bases between them. Germline V CDR1 and CDR2: SGHRS, YFSETQ. CDR3 length: 14 amino acids. In DNA form, the CDR3 reads TGCGCCAGCAGCTTGGGAGGCTTCAATGAAAAACTGTTTTTT. Its translation: CASSLGGFNEKLFF.

This clone has a single count. The V call is TRBV11-2, the J call TRBJ1-2; the match to TRBD1 covers 7 bases. The length of the CDR3 is 14 residues. Per germline, CDR1 SGHAT and CDR2 FQNNGV. Trimming removed 1 base from V and 2 bases from J; junction bases left unmatched: 1. Written as DNA, the CDR3 is TGTGCCAGCAGCTTAGCGGGACAGAACTATGGCTACACCTTC. The encoded protein is CASSLAGQNYGYTF.

V is TRBV6-5 and J is TRBJ2-1; 9 nucleotides line up with TRBD1. The J segment lost 7 bases and the V segment lost 6 bases, leaving 10 bases of the junction unmatched. Per the germline V gene, CDR1 is MNHEY and CDR2 is SVGAGI. CDR3 length: 15 amino acids. The CDR3 bases are TGTGCCAGCAGGACGGGGACAGGGAATCCGAATGAGCAGTTCTTC. Its translation: CASRTGTGNPNEQFF.

This clone occurred once. The V gene is TRBV5-1, the J gene TRBJ2-7; TRBD2 aligns across 7 bases. Germline V gene data show CDR1 as SGHRS and CDR2 as YFSETQ. After removal of 4 bases from V and 4 bases from J, the junction contained 11 bases not matched to a gene. This CDR3 region has 15 residues. CDR3 bases: TGCGCCAGCAGCGGGGGGGAACCTAGTCGGTACGAGCAGTACTTC. It codes for CASSGGEPSRYEQYF.

This rearrangement joins TRBV6-1 to TRBJ2-7; 8 bases align to TRBD1. The V gene end was trimmed by 7 bases and the J gene end by 5 bases; junction bases not matched to a gene: 7. CDR1 is MNHNS, CDR2 SASEGT, per germline. CDR3 length: 13 residues. As DNA, the CDR3 is TGTGCCAGCACTAGGACAGGGCTGGACGAGCAGTACTTC. This codes for CASTRTGLDEQYF.

The chain combines TRBV3-1 (or the pseudogene TRBV3-2) with TRBJ2-4, with unresolved D. Germline CDR1 and CDR2: LGHDT and YNNKEL (reference sequence). The V end was cut by 4 bases, the J end by 4 bases, with 5 bases between. The CDR3 runs 12 residues. CDR3 region: CASSPGKNIQYF. DNA of the CDR3: TGTGCCAGCAGCCCCGGGAAAAACATTCAGTACTTC.